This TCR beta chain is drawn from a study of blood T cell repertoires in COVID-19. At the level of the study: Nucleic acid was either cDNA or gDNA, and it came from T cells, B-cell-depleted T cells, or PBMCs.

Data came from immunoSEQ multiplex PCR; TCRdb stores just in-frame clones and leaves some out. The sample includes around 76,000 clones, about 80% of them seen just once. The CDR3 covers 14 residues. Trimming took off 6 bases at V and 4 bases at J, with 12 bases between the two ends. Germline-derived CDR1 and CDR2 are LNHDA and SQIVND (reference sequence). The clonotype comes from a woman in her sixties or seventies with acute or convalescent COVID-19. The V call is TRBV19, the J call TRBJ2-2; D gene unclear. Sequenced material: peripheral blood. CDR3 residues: CASRTWSGTGELFF. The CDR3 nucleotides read TGTGCCAGTAGGACTTGGTCGGGCACCGGGGAGCTGTTTTTT.